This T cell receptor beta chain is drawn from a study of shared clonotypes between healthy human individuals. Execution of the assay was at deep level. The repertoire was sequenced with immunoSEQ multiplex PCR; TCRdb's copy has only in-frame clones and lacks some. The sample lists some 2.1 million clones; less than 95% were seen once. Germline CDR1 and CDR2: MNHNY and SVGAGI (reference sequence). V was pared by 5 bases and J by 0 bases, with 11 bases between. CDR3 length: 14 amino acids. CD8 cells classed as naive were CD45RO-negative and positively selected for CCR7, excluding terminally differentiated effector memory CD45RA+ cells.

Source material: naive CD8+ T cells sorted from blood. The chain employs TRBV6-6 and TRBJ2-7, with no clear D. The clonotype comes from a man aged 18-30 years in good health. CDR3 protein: CASSHLQSSYEQYF. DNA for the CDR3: TGTGCCAGCAGTCACCTACAGAGCTCCTACGAGCAGTACTTC.